This TCR beta chain was captured in a study of T cell repertoires in cytomegalovirus infection. About this clonotype: Its specificity is unknown.

CDR1 is MDHEN and CDR2 is SYDVKM in the germline V gene. CDR3 size: 16 residues. V dropped 5 bases and J dropped 1 base, with 16 bases sitting between them. TCRdb reprocessed the reads via MiXCR and lists one record per CDR3 protein. The sample records hundreds of thousands of distinct CDR3 sequences, roughly 36% being singletons. The study, taken as a whole, reports: Dominating the ex vivo response were TCR beta clonotypes that were CMV-specific and HLA-C-restricted.

The sequencing input was PBMCs. The rearrangement uses TRBV28 and TRBJ2-3; D possibly corresponds to TRBD1 (5 bases). The receptor was derived from a human donor in good health (CMV status not recorded). Some clones in this sample may be carry-over from other donors' samples. Written as DNA, the CDR3 is TGTGCCAGCAGTGCGACAGCCCCTGGAGGCACAGATACGCAGTATTTT. It specifies CASSATAPGGTDTQYF.